This T cell receptor (beta chain) was sequenced during a study of tumor-infiltrating lymphocytes in primary liver carcinoma. General study points: Compared with blood, tumor repertoires held significantly more in their top 250 clones.

Starting material of 400 to 600 ng total RNA yielded TCR beta cDNA via a constant-region primer. Three-round nested multiplex PCR performed with slightly modified ARM-PCR produced the TCR beta libraries. Amplification in the first two PCR rounds was performed using TRBV1-TRBV30 forward primers and a C-beta reverse primer for roughly 9 cycles each. MiXCR, applied by TCRdb to the multiplex PCR reads, yields one record per CDR3 protein. The sample shows some 190,000 distinct CDR3 sequences, about 60% of them seen only once. In regard to this clonotype: Antigen: not known. Sequence at one end of the junction differs from germline and may be a read error.

This CDR3 is 16 amino acids long. Germline V gene lookup returns CDR1 MGHRA and CDR2 YSYEKL. Blood RNA originated from unsorted whole blood, with germline DNA additionally extracted. There were only treatment-naive patients, all with chronic HBV infection. Surgery was preceded by the collection of roughly 3.9 milliliters of peripheral blood. Sequencing was done on a sample of peripheral blood. This sequence originates from a man aged 35-49 years with primary liver carcinoma and hepatitis B virus infection. The chain is built from TRBV4-1 and TRBJ1-5; TRBD1 aligns across 7 bases. The CDR3 sequence is CVSSQGGQHSNQPQHF. The CDR3 DNA reads as TGCGTCAGCAGCCAAGGGGGACAGCATAGCAATCAGCCCCAGCATTTT.